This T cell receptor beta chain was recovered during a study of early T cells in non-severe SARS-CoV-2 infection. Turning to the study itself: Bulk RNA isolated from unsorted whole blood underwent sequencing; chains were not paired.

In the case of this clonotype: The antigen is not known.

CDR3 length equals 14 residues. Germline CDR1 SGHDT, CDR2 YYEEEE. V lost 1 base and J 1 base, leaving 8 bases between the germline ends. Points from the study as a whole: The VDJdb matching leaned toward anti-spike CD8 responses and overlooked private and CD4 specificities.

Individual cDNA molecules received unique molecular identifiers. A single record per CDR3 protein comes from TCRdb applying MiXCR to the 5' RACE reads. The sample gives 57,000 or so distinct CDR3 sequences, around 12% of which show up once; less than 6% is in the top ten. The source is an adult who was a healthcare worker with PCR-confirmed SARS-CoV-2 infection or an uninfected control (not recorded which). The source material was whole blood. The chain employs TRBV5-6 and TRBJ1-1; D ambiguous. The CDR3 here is CASSLYGQNTEAFF. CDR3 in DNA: TGTGCCAGCAGCTTGTATGGTCAGAACACTGAAGCTTTCTTT. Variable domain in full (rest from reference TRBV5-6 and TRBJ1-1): DAGVTQSPTHLIKTRGQQVTLRCSPKSGHDTVSWYQQALGQGPQFIFQYYEEEERQRGNFPDRFSGHQFPNYSSELNVNALLLGDSALYLCASSLYGQNTEAFFGQGTRLTVV.